Sequencing of this T cell receptor beta chain was carried out in a study of CD8 T cells in Susac syndrome. Study summary: The sequenced Susac syndrome patients comprised roughly 6 with active disease and roughly eight in remission. Treatment status at blood draw for the Susac syndrome patients was therapy-naive, corticosteroids, or intravenous immunoglobulin alone. Study-wide points: TCR sequencing and HLA analysis covered a relatively small number of individuals.

A quantity of about 0.5 to 1 ug RNA underwent reverse transcription using random hexamers. TCRdb re-called the immunoSEQ multiplex PCR reads through MiXCR, storing one row per CDR3 protein. Among 150,000 to 180,000 distinct CDR3 sequences listed, 85% to 95% were seen once. Turning to this clonotype: Antigen: not known.

Sequencing input: CD4+ T cells from PBMCs. The TCR comes from a human donor with Susac syndrome.

The CDR3 is CASSFEEGLNYGYTF. CDR3 bases: TGCGCCAGCAGCTTTGAGGAAGGGTTAAACTATGGCTACACCTTC. The genes are TRBV5-1 and TRBJ1-2; D is unclear. V was pared by 2 bases and J by 2 bases, with 13 bases between. The CDR3 runs 15 residues. Germline CDR1 SGHRS, CDR2 YFSETQ.